The rows below give T cell receptor beta chains drawn from one sample of a study of identical twins. TCRdb fed the 5' RACE reads into MiXCR, producing one record per CDR3 protein. This sample has a few hundred thousand distinct CDR3 sequences, with 20% to 25% found just once. The sample also formed part of further work on T cells expressing NK-cell markers.

The sample taken for sequencing was CD4+ T cells sorted from blood. All receptors derive from a woman in her late teens or twenties in good health. Both conserved end residues are trimmed from each CDR3. Size tells how often a clone was seen (once, few, many) or the class of an expanded clone, and some rows leave it out.

v_gene	abundance	CDR3aa
TRBV4-2	.	ASSHRGSLGDIQY
TRBV12-3/TRBV12-4	.	ASRSQGAGTEAF
TRBV9	few	ASSFRLGGTQY
TRBV4-3	.	ASSQDRWEGQPQH
TRBV25-1	.	ASSPVGATGQY
TRBV10-3	.	AISEWADGDEQF
TRBV29-1	few	SVWGSNIQY
TRBV5-1	.	ASSLGVVSYEQY
TRBV5-6	.	ASSLDPSSDEQF
TRBV9	.	ASSNAVVRRNEQF
TRBV29-1	once	SAVAGVGADTQY
TRBV5-1	.	ASSPRDRGRNTEAF
TRBV6-1	.	ASNRQGAWETQY
TRBV9	few	ASSTRSGNTGELF
TRBV20-1	.	SARSQPDTQY
TRBV24-1	.	ATSAGGSVETQY
TRBV30	.	ALGVNSYNEQF
TRBV10-3	few	AISEATGEQF
TRBV6-1	few	ASTTLGNTEAF
TRBV6-5	.	ASSYTEGGSPLH
TRBV20-1	.	SARAIVAGRGMTYEQY
TRBV20-1	few	SARRGQGTYEQY